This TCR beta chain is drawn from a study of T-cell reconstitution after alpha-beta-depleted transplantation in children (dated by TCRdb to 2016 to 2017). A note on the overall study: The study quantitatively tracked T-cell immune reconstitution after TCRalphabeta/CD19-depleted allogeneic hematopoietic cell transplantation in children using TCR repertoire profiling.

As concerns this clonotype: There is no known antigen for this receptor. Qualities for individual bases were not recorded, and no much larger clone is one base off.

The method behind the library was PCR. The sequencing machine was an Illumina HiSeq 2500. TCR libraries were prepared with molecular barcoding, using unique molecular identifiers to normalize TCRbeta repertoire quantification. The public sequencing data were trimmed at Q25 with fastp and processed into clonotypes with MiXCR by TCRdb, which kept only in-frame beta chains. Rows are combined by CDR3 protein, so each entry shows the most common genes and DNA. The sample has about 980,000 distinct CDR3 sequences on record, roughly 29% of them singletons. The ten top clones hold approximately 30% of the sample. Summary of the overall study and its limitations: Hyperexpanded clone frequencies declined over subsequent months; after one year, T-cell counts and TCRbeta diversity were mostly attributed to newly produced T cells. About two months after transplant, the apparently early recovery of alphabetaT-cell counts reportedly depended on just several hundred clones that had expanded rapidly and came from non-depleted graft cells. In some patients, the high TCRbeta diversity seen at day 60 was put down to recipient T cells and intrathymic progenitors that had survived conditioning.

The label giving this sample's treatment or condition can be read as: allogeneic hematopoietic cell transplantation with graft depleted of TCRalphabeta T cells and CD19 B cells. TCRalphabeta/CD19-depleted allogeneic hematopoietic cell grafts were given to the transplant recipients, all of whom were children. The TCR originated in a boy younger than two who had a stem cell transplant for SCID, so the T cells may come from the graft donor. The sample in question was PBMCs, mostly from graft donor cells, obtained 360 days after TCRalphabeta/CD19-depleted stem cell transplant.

This receptor carries the CDR3 CASSLVGGLPSYNEQFF. The nucleotide sequence reads as follows: TGTGCCAGCAGCTTAGTCGGAGGGTTGCCCTCCTACAATGAGCAGTTCTTC. Recombination connected TRBV7-9 to TRBJ2-1; TRBD2 is possibly the D segment (6 matching bases). The CDR3 spans 17 residues, from the cysteine through the phenylalanine. Of the read, only the CDR3 DNA is kept; its 51 bases are in frame from base 1. Trimming removed 1 base from V and 0 bases from J, leaving 13 bases between the germline ends. CDR1 and CDR2, looked up from the germline V gene (reference sequence), are SEHNR and FQNEAQ.